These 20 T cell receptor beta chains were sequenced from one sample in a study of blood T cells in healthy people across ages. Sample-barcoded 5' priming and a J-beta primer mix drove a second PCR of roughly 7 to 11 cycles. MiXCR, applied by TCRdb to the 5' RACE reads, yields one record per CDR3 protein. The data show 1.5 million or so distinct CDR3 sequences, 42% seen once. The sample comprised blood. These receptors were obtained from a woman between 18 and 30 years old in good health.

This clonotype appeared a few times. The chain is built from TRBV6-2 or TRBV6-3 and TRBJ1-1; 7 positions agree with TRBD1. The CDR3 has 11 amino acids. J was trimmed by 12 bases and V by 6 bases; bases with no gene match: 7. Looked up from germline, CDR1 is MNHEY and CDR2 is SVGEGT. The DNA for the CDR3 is TGTGCCAGCAGGGAACAGGGGTGGACTTTCTTT. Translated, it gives CASREQGWTFF.

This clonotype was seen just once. This CDR3 is CAISGGSNTEAFF. The CDR3 bases are TGTGCCATCAGTGGGGGATCAAACACTGAAGCTTTCTTT. This sequence joins TRBV10-3 and TRBJ1-1; D call uncertain. Per germline, CDR1 ENHRY and CDR2 SYGVKD. This CDR3 region has 13 residues. Trimming shortened V by 4 bases and J by 2 bases, and 8 bases separated the two germline ends.

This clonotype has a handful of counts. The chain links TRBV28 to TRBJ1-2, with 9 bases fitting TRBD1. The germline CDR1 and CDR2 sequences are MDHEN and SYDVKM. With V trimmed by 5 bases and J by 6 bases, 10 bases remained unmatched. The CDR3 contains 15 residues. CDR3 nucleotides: TGTGCCAGCAGTCTATTACCGGGACAGGGTAATGGCTACACCTTC. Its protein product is CASSLLPGQGNGYTF.

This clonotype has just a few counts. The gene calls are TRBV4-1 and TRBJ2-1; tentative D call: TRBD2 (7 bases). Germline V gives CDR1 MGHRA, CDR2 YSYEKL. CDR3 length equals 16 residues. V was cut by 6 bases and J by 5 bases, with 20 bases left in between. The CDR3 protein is CASSQIRGAADNEQFF. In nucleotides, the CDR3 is TGCGCCAGCAGTCAGATCCGGGGGGCGGCGGACAATGAGCAGTTCTTC.

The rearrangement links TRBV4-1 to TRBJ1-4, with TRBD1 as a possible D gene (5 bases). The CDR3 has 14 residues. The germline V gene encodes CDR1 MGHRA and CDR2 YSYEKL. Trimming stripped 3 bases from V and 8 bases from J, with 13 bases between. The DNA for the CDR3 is TGCGCCAGCAGCCAGGCCGGGACGTACGAAAAACTGTTTTTT. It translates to CASSQAGTYEKLFF.

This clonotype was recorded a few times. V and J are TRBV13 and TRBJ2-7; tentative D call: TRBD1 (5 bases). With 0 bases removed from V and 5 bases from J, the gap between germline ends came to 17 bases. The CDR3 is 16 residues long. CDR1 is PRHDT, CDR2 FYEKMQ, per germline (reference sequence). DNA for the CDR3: TGTGCCAGCAGCTTAGGTAGGATCAGTGGGGCCAACGAGCAGTACTTC. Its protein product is CASSLGRISGANEQYF.

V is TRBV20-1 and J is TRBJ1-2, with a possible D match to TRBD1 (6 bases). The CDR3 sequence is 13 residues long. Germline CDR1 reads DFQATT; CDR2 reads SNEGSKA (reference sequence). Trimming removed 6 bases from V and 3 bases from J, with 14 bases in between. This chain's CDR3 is CSATGQTHYGYTF. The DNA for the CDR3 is TGCAGTGCGACGGGACAAACGCACTATGGCTACACCTTC.

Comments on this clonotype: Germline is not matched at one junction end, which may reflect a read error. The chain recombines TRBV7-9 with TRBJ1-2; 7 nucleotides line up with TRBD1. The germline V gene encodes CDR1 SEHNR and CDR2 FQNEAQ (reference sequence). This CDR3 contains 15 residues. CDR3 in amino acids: CASSSLTGYNYGYAF. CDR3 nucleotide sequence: TGTGCCAGCAGCTCCTTGACAGGGTATAACTATGGCTACGCCTTC.

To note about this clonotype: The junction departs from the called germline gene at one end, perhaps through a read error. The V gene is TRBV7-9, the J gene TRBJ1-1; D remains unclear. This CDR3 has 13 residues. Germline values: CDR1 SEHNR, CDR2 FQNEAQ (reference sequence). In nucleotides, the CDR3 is TGTGCCAGCAGCTTAGCGCTTGGCACTGAATCTTTCTTT. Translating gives CASSLALGTESFF.

This CDR3 is CATSDRHVDTQYF. The CDR3 bases are TGTGCCACCAGTGACAGACATGTGGATACGCAGTATTTT. V and J are TRBV24-1 and TRBJ2-3, with D unresolved. The CDR3 runs to 13 residues. The V end was cut by 4 bases, the J end by 6 bases, with 10 bases between. Germline assignment: CDR1 KGHDR and CDR2 SFDVKD.

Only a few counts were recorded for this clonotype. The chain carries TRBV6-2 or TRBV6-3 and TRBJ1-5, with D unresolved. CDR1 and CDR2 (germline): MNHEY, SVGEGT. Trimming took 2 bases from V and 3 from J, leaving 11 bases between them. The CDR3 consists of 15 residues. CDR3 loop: CASSYPLAINQPQHF. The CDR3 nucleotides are TGTGCCAGCAGTTACCCCTTAGCTATCAATCAGCCCCAGCATTTT.

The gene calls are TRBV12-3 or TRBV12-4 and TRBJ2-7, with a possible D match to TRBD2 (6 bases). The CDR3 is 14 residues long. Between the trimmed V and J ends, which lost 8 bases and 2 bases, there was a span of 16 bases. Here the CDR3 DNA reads TGTGCCAGCCTTGTAACTAGCCGTCCCTACGAGCAGTACTTC. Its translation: CASLVTSRPYEQYF.

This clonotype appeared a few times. The CDR3 bases are TGCAGTGCTAGCCCCAGGGGGTACTACGAGCAGTACTTC. Its translation: CSASPRGYYEQYF. The rearrangement links TRBV20-1 to TRBJ2-4; 7 nucleotides agree with TRBD1. The J call is in doubt because the DNA end fits TRBJ2-7 better. The CDR3 spans 13 residues. Per the germline V gene, CDR1 is DFQATT and CDR2 is SNEGSKA (reference sequence).

The CDR3 nucleotides are TGTGCCAGCAGTTACACGGGACTAGCGGGGGTACGGCAGTTCTTC. It codes for CASSYTGLAGVRQFF. This chain connects TRBV6-2 or TRBV6-3 to TRBJ2-1; 14 nucleotides align to TRBD2. With V trimmed by 2 bases and J by 12 bases, 6 bases remained unmatched. Germline values: CDR1 MNHEY, CDR2 SVGEGT. This CDR3 is 15 amino acids long.

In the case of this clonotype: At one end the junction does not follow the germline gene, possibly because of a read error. The CDR3: CSVVGVNTDMQYF. In nucleotides, the CDR3 is TGCAGCGTCGTTGGGGTCAACACAGATATGCAGTATTTT. This chain uses TRBV29-1 with TRBJ2-3; unclear D gene. This CDR3 is built from 13 residues. From germline, CDR1 is SQVTM and CDR2 ANQGSEA.

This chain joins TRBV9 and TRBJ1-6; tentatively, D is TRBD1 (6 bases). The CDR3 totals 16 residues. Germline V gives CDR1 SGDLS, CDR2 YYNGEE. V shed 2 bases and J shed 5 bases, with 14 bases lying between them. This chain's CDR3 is CASSVEGGMDNSPLHF. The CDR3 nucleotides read TGTGCCAGCAGCGTTGAAGGGGGGATGGATAATTCACCCCTCCACTTT. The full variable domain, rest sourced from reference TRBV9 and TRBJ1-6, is DSGVTQTPKHLITATGQRVTLRCSPRSGDLSVYWYQQSLDQGLQFLIQYYNGEERAKGNILERFSAQQFPDLHSELNLSSLELGDSALYFCASSVEGGMDNSPLHFGNGTRLTVT.

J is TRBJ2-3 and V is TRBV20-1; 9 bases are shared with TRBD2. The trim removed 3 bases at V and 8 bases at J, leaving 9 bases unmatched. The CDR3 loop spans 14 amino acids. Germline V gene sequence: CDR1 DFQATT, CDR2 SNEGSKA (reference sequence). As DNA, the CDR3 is TGCAGTGCTAGTAAGGCGGGGGGGCCGGGTACGCAGTATTTT. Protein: CSASKAGGPGTQYF.

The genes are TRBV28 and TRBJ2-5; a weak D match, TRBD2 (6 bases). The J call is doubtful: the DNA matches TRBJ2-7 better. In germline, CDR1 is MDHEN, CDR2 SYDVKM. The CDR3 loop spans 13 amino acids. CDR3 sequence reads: CASLARTSHEQYF. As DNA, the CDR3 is TGTGCCAGCCTGGCCCGAACTAGCCACGAGCAGTACTTC.

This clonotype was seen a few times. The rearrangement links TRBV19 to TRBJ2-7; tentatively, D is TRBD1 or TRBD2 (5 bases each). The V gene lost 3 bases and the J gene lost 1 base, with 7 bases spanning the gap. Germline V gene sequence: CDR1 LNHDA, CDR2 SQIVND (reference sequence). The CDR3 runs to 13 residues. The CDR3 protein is CASSMGPSYEQYF. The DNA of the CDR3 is TGTGCCAGTAGTATGGGACCTTCCTACGAGCAGTACTTC.

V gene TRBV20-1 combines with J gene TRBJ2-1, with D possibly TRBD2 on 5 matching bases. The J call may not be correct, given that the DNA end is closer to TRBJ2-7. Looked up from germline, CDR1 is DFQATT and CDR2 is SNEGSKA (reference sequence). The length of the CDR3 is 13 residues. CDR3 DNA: TGCAGTGCCCCGGACTTCCCTATGGCTGAGCAGTACTTC. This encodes CSAPDFPMAEQYF.